The 11 T cell receptor beta chains reported below all come from one sample, sequenced in a study of T cell responses to AZD1222 COVID-19 vaccine. Some clones are missing from TCRdb's copy, which holds only in-frame ones; the method was immunoSEQ multiplex PCR. The sample has some 130,000 clones; approximately 90% are singletons. The source material was peripheral blood, sampled on day 0 of AZD1222 vaccination. These receptors all stem from an adult in good health.

This sequence joins TRBV6-5 and TRBJ2-5; a weak D match, TRBD1 (5 bases). V was cut by 7 bases and J by 6 bases, with 18 bases left in between. The CDR3 runs 14 residues. Germline V CDR1 and CDR2: MNHEY, SVGAGI. CDR3 DNA: TGTGCCAGCACCGCCTTGGCGGCAGGGAAGACCCAGTACTTC. Protein sequence: CASTALAAGKTQYF.

Details on this clone: Because the CDR3 is missing its conserved closing phenylalanine or tryptophan, this is likely a read error. The limits of the CDR3 on the DNA are not certain, so only TCRdb's listed CDR3 is given. The V and J genes are TRBV10-1 and TRBJ2-7; the D call in the table, TRBD2, was not verified against the DNA. Germline V gene data show CDR1 as WNHNN and CDR2 as SYGVQD (reference sequence). The CDR3 contains 9 residues when both ends are counted. The CDR3 region is CASSGLRWA.

V and J are TRBV10-2 and TRBJ1-1; 9 bases are a match to TRBD1. The CDR3 sequence is 16 residues long. J gave up 6 bases and V 0 bases, and 8 bases lay outside the gene matches. The germline CDR1 and CDR2 sequences are WSHSY and SAAADI. This chain's CDR3 is CASSESRGQGFPEAFF. The CDR3 DNA is TGCGCCAGCAGTGAGTCGAGAGGACAGGGGTTCCCTGAAGCTTTCTTT.

This chain joins TRBV7-8 and TRBJ1-2; D is undetermined. V lost 4 bases and J 0 bases, leaving 3 bases between the germline ends. Per germline, CDR1 SGHVS and CDR2 FQNEAQ. The CDR3 is 12 amino acids. The CDR3 is CASSSPNYGYTF. Written as DNA, the CDR3 is TGTGCCAGCAGCTCACCTAACTATGGCTACACCTTC.

The chain joins TRBV2 to TRBJ1-1; 8 positions match TRBD1. Germline assignment: CDR1 SNHLY and CDR2 FYNNEI. The CDR3 sequence is 15 residues long. Trimming at V came to 6 bases and at J to 2 bases, leaving 8 bases not matched to a gene. The CDR3 DNA follows: TGTGCCAGCAGGTCCGGGACAGGTCGTAACACTGAAGCTTTCTTT. The encoded protein is CASRSGTGRNTEAFF. Together with reference TRBV2 and TRBJ1-1, the CDR3 gives the full variable domain: EPEVTQTPSHQVTQMGQEVILRCVPISNHLYFYWYRQILGQKVEFLVSFYNNEISEKSEIFDDQFSVERPDGSNFTLKIRSTKLEDSAMYFCASRSGTGRNTEAFFGQGTRLTVV.

This chain uses TRBV3-1 (or the pseudogene TRBV3-2) with TRBJ1-1; possible D gene TRBD1, 5 bases. CDR1 and CDR2 from the germline V gene are LGHDT and YNNKEL (reference sequence). Trimming removed 7 bases from V and 1 base from J, with 16 bases in between. CDR3 size: 15 residues. The CDR3 sequence is CASMKTGVKNTEAFF. CDR3 nucleotides: TGTGCCAGCATGAAAACGGGGGTGAAGAACACTGAAGCTTTCTTT.

V usage is TRBV13 and J usage is TRBJ2-1; a possible D gene is TRBD1 (6 bases). The CDR3 covers 12 residues. CDR1 PRHDT and CDR2 FYEKMQ come from the germline V gene (reference sequence). The V end was cut by 6 bases, the J end by 6 bases, with 9 bases between. The CDR3 loop reads CASRLQGNEQFF. The CDR3, as DNA: TGTGCCAGCAGGCTACAGGGCAATGAGCAGTTCTTC.

This clone was detected only once. The J gene is TRBJ1-5, the V gene TRBV18; D may be TRBD1 (5 bases). This CDR3 contains 16 residues. Per germline, CDR1 KGHSH and CDR2 LQKENI. V was shortened by 3 bases and J by 7 bases, with 19 bases between the two germline ends. CDR3 DNA: TGTGCCAGCTCACCCTATGGCGGGACCCAGGGCCAGCCCCAGCATTTT. This codes for CASSPYGGTQGQPQHF.

On this clone: In the same sample, other DNA sequences code for this CDR3. The chain carries TRBV7-2 and TRBJ1-5, with 7 bases fitting TRBD1. Germline trimming cut 4 bases from V and 4 bases from J; bases unmatched to any gene: 7. The length of the CDR3 is 15 residues. In germline, CDR1 is SGHTA, CDR2 FQGNSA. The CDR3 sequence: CASSSRQGLNQPQHF. CDR3 nucleotide sequence: TGTGCCAGCAGCTCTCGACAGGGACTTAATCAGCCCCAGCATTTT.

This chain links TRBV7-2 with TRBJ1-2; 7 bases agree with TRBD1. Germline V gives CDR1 SGHTA, CDR2 FQGNSA. CDR3 length: 15 residues. The V segment lost 5 bases and the J segment 4 bases; nucleotides outside the gene matches: 10. The CDR3 region has the DNA TGTGCCAGCAGCCCCCGCAGGGGGGGAACCTATGGCTACACCTTC. Translating it yields CASSPRRGGTYGYTF.

For this clone: At the DNA level, this CDR3 is encoded by other sequences in the same sample as well. The V call is TRBV27, the J call TRBJ1-5; D gene ambiguous. Per germline, CDR1 MNHEY and CDR2 SMNVEV (reference sequence). The CDR3 extends over 12 amino acids. V lost 3 bases to trimming and J lost 3 bases, with 3 bases between them. The CDR3 region is CASSFLNQPQHF. CDR3 bases: TGTGCCAGCAGTTTCCTCAATCAGCCCCAGCATTTT.